The 11 T cell receptor beta chains below were found in one sample sequenced in a study of blood T cell repertoires in COVID-19. Only in-frame clones appear in the TCRdb table, and some are missing; sequencing was by immunoSEQ multiplex PCR. The table has roughly 76,000 clones, 75% seen once. The specimen was peripheral blood. All receptors come from a man between 65 and 80 years old with acute or convalescent COVID-19.

The chain combines TRBV24-1 with TRBJ2-1, with 10 bases that match TRBD1. Germline V CDR1 and CDR2: KGHDR, SFDVKD. The ends lost 10 bases at V and 6 bases at J; junction bases unmatched: 8. The CDR3 loop spans 14 amino acids. CDR3 coding DNA: TGTGCCACTTCTAGACAGGGGGCCTCCAATGAGCAGTTCTTC. This codes for CATSRQGASNEQFF.

V and J are TRBV5-1 and TRBJ1-5, with a possible D match to TRBD1 (6 bases). The germline CDR1 and CDR2 sequences are SGHRS and YFSETQ. V was shortened by 4 bases and J by 7 bases, with 15 bases between the two germline ends. This CDR3 comprises 14 residues. CDR3 sequence: CASSPGGGGQPQHF. In DNA form, the CDR3 reads TGCGCCAGCAGCCCGGGGGGGGGCGGACAGCCCCAGCATTTT. The full variable domain, rest sourced from reference TRBV5-1 and TRBJ1-5, is KAGVTQTPRYLIKTRGQQVTLSCSPISGHRSVSWYQQTPGQGLQFLFEYFSETQRNKGNFPGRFSGRQFSNSRSEMNVSTLELGDSALYLCASSPGGGGQPQHFGDGTRLSIL.

J is TRBJ2-5 and V is TRBV12-5; TRBD2 aligns across 13 bases. The junction had 8 bases not matched to a gene; V was cut back by 6 bases and J by 7 bases. Germline CDR1 is LGHNT and CDR2 is FRNRAP. CDR3 length: 15 amino acids. CDR3 sequence (DNA): TGTGCTAGTGGACTCGGACTAGCGGGAGACGTGACCCAGTACTTC. Translating it yields CASGLGLAGDVTQYF.

The V call is TRBV10-3, the J call TRBJ2-7, with D possibly being TRBD1 (6 bases). Between the trimmed V and J ends, which lost 0 bases and 0 bases, there was a span of 9 bases. Germline V lookup: CDR1 ENHRY, CDR2 SYGVKD. The CDR3 runs to 15 residues. The CDR3 DNA reads as TGTGCCATCAGTGAGTCGGGACACTTCTCCTACGAGCAGTACTTC. Translated: CAISESGHFSYEQYF.

The chain is built from TRBV7-9 and TRBJ2-7; 8 nucleotides line up with TRBD1. V dropped 8 bases and J dropped 3; count of bases not matched to a gene: 6. The length of the CDR3 is 13 residues. Germline V CDR1 and CDR2: SEHNR, FQNEAQ (reference sequence). This CDR3 reads CASSDREHYEQYF. Written as DNA, the CDR3 is TGTGCCAGCTCGGACAGGGAGCACTACGAGCAGTACTTC.

CDR3 sequence (DNA): TGTGCCAGCAGCGTGCAACAGGGGTGGTACAATGAGCAGTTCTTC. It specifies CASSVQQGWYNEQFF. This chain links TRBV7-9 with TRBJ2-1; 7 bases match TRBD1. V was pared by 5 bases and J by 4 bases, with 8 bases of the junction left unmatched. The CDR3 consists of 15 residues. Germline CDR1 and CDR2: SEHNR and FQNEAQ (reference sequence).

This clone was counted a single time. This chain uses TRBV7-8 with TRBJ2-5, with 8 bases aligning to TRBD2. Germline loops: CDR1 SGHVS, CDR2 FQNEAQ. CDR3 size: 13 residues. V lost 5 bases, J lost 5 bases, and 4 bases stayed unmatched. This CDR3 is CASSPSGSETQYF. CDR3 bases: TGTGCCAGCAGCCCGAGCGGGAGTGAGACCCAGTACTTC.

This chain joins TRBV6-5 and TRBJ2-1; D may be TRBD1 (6 bases). This CDR3 has 14 amino acids. CDR1 is MNHEY, CDR2 SVGAGI, per germline. The ends were cut back, 2 bases at V and 15 bases at J, with 20 bases in the middle. CDR3 amino acids: CASSYGITGPDLFF. For the CDR3, the DNA is TGTGCCAGCAGTTACGGTATAACAGGGCCCGATCTGTTCTTC.

V usage is TRBV7-2 and J usage is TRBJ2-7; 8 nucleotides agree with TRBD2. V trimming: 4 bases; J trimming: 8 bases; junction bases outside the gene matches: 13. Germline assignment: CDR1 SGHTA and CDR2 FQGNSA. This CDR3 is 15 amino acids long. The CDR3 nucleotides are TGTGCCAGCAGCTCCCAGGGAGCGGGAGCCCTCCAGCAGTACTTC. Its protein is CASSSQGAGALQQYF.

This clone was detected only a few times. The chain joins TRBV18 to TRBJ2-3; 9 bases line up with TRBD1. With 0 bases clipped from V and 6 bases from J, the junction kept 10 bases outside the gene matches. This CDR3 comprises 17 residues. Germline CDR1 reads KGHSH; CDR2 reads LQKENI. The CDR3 sequence is CASSPPYRDRVRDTQYF. As DNA, the CDR3 is TGTGCCAGCTCACCACCCTACCGGGACAGGGTACGGGATACGCAGTATTTT.

The rearrangement joins TRBV6-5 to TRBJ1-5; D not resolved. This CDR3 contains 16 residues. Trimming stripped 0 bases from V and 7 bases from J, with 16 bases between. Germline assignment: CDR1 MNHEY and CDR2 SVGAGI. CDR3 protein: CASSYSNVGSEQPQHF. The CDR3 coding sequence is TGTGCCAGCAGTTACTCGAACGTCGGGTCAGAACAGCCCCAGCATTTT.